The clone carrying this T cell receptor beta chain was counted only a few times. What it binds is not known. This sample is drawn from a study of T cell responses to AZD1222 COVID-19 vaccine. Study results and caveats: It was only six AZD1222 recipients who were seropositive at baseline.

Produced via immunoSEQ multiplex PCR; TCRdb's table is partial and in-frame only. Among around 60,000 clones listed, just over 90% were seen once. Trimming took 4 bases from V and 5 from J, leaving 9 bases between them. Germline-derived CDR1 and CDR2 are SNHLY and FYNNEI. There are 14 residues in the CDR3. The source is an adult who received the MenACWY meningococcal vaccine as a control. The V call is TRBV2, the J call TRBJ1-6; maybe TRBD1 (6 bases). The source was peripheral blood, collected 28 days after the second dose of the MenACWY control vaccine. CDR3 in amino acids: CASSVGGHNSPLHF. The DNA of the CDR3 is TGTGCCAGCAGTGTTGGGGGCCATAATTCACCCCTCCACTTT.